This is a list of T cell receptor beta chains from one sample in a study of blood T cell repertoires in COVID-19. Profiled with immunoSEQ multiplex PCR; TCRdb holds only in-frame clones, not every one. The sample lists 210,000 or so clones, roughly 90% occurring once. What was sequenced was peripheral blood. The source is a woman aged 55-70 years with acute or convalescent COVID-19. The CDR3 runs from the conserved cysteine through the conserved F or W. Fields, in order: clone size, J gene, V gene, D gene, CDR3 protein, CDR3 DNA. A D gene is named only where the DNA matches it firmly. Expanded clones get a size class; other rows say once, few or many, or leave the size out.

clone size: .
J gene: TRBJ1-1
V gene: TRBV5-1
D gene: .
CDR3 protein: CASRLGGTEAFF
CDR3 DNA: TGCGCCAGCAGGCTGGGGGGCACTGAAGCTTTCTTT

clone size: .
J gene: TRBJ2-3
V gene: TRBV5-1
D gene: TRBD1
CDR3 protein: CATQPGQRTISAILDTQYF
CDR3 DNA: TGCGCCACCCAACCGGGACAGAGAACAATCTCCGCCATCTTAGATACGCAGTATTTT

clone size: .
J gene: TRBJ2-3
V gene: TRBV21-1
D gene: .
CDR3 protein: CASSKPGTGADTQYF
CDR3 DNA: TGTGCCAGCAGCAAGCCAGGGACAGGGGCAGATACGCAGTATTTT

clone size: .
J gene: TRBJ2-4
V gene: TRBV7-8
D gene: TRBD2
CDR3 protein: CASSSYLGTSGKEAKNIQYF
CDR3 DNA: TGTGCCAGCAGCTCTTATCTCGGGACTAGCGGGAAGGAAGCCAAAAACATTCAGTACTTC

clone size: .
J gene: TRBJ2-7
V gene: TRBV7-2
D gene: TRBD2
CDR3 protein: CASSSTGLAGSYEQYF
CDR3 DNA: TGTGCCAGCAGCTCAACAGGACTAGCGGGTTCCTACGAGCAGTACTTC

clone size: .
J gene: TRBJ2-7
V gene: TRBV5-6
D gene: .
CDR3 protein: CASSLVQTYEQYF
CDR3 DNA: TGTGCCAGCAGCTTGGTACAGACCTACGAGCAGTACTTC

clone size: once
J gene: TRBJ2-5
V gene: TRBV7-9
D gene: .
CDR3 protein: CASSLVGAAETQYF
CDR3 DNA: TGTGCCAGCAGCTTAGTGGGGGCCGCGGAGACCCAGTACTTC

clone size: .
J gene: TRBJ1-2
V gene: TRBV30
D gene: TRBD1
CDR3 protein: CAGTGTGGGSYGYTF
CDR3 DNA: TGTGCCGGGACCGGGACAGGGGGTGGGAGCTATGGCTACACCTTC

clone size: .
J gene: TRBJ2-3
V gene: TRBV11-2
D gene: TRBD2
CDR3 protein: CASTIGTSGKSTDTQYF
CDR3 DNA: TGTGCCAGCACCATTGGGACTAGCGGGAAAAGCACAGATACGCAGTATTTT

clone size: .
J gene: TRBJ2-7
V gene: TRBV29-1
D gene: TRBD2
CDR3 protein: CSVRGTSGVTYEQYF
CDR3 DNA: TGCAGCGTCCGTGGGACTAGCGGGGTTACCTACGAGCAGTACTTC

clone size: .
J gene: TRBJ2-1
V gene: TRBV7-2
D gene: .
CDR3 protein: CASSLGASLLSYNEQFF
CDR3 DNA: TGTGCCAGCAGCTTAGGAGCTAGTCTACTCTCCTACAATGAGCAGTTCTTC

clone size: .
J gene: TRBJ2-3
V gene: TRBV11-3
D gene: .
CDR3 protein: CASSSSGTDTQYF
CDR3 DNA: TGTGCCAGCAGCTCTAGTGGCACAGATACGCAGTATTTT

clone size: .
J gene: TRBJ2-1
V gene: TRBV15
D gene: .
CDR3 protein: CATSIRFNNEQFF
CDR3 DNA: TGTGCCACCAGCATCAGGTTTAACAATGAGCAGTTCTTC

clone size: .
J gene: TRBJ2-5
V gene: TRBV28
D gene: .
CDR3 protein: CASSLRAPETQYF
CDR3 DNA: TGTGCCAGCAGTTTGCGGGCCCCGGAGACCCAGTACTTC

clone size: .
J gene: TRBJ1-2
V gene: TRBV29-1
D gene: TRBD1
CDR3 protein: CSVQGANYGYTF
CDR3 DNA: TGCAGCGTACAGGGGGCTAACTATGGCTACACCTTC

clone size: few
J gene: TRBJ2-7
V gene: TRBV4-2
D gene: TRBD1
CDR3 protein: CASSQDQGVMISYEQYF
CDR3 DNA: TGTGCCAGCAGCCAAGATCAGGGGGTAATGATCTCCTACGAGCAGTACTTC

clone size: .
J gene: TRBJ1-5
V gene: TRBV2
D gene: .
CDR3 protein: CASRKTQYSNQPQHF
CDR3 DNA: TGTGCCAGCAGGAAAACACAATATAGCAATCAGCCCCAGCATTTT

clone size: .
J gene: TRBJ1-5
V gene: TRBV7-2
D gene: .
CDR3 protein: CASSLAAGGNQPQHF
CDR3 DNA: TGTGCCAGCAGCTTAGCGGCAGGGGGCAATCAGCCCCAGCATTTT

clone size: .
J gene: TRBJ1-5
V gene: TRBV15
D gene: .
CDR3 protein: CATSRDLGGENQPQHF
CDR3 DNA: TGTGCCACCAGCAGAGACTTAGGCGGAGAAAATCAGCCCCAGCATTTT

clone size: .
J gene: TRBJ1-1
V gene: TRBV2
D gene: TRBD1
CDR3 protein: CASRIFTQGPPEAFF
CDR3 DNA: TGTGCCAGCAGAATTTTTACACAGGGGCCTCCAGAAGCTTTCTTT

clone size: .
J gene: TRBJ2-5
V gene: TRBV5-1
D gene: TRBD1
CDR3 protein: CASSSEAGTGVETQYF
CDR3 DNA: TGCGCCAGCAGCTCGGAAGCCGGGACAGGGGTAGAGACCCAGTACTTC

clone size: .
J gene: TRBJ1-2
V gene: TRBV3-1/TRBV3-2
D gene: .
CDR3 protein: CASSLTPTTGYGYTF
CDR3 DNA: TGTGCCAGCAGCCTAACCCCAACGACAGGCTATGGCTACACCTTC

clone size: .
J gene: TRBJ1-2
V gene: TRBV28
D gene: TRBD1
CDR3 protein: CASSLTGPGYTF
CDR3 DNA: TGTGCCAGCAGTTTGACAGGGCCTGGCTACACCTTC

clone size: .
J gene: TRBJ2-5
V gene: TRBV5-4
D gene: TRBD2
CDR3 protein: CASSSPSGGAGETQYF
CDR3 DNA: TGTGCCAGCAGCTCCCCTAGCGGGGGGGCCGGGGAGACCCAGTACTTC

clone size: once
J gene: TRBJ1-4
V gene: TRBV7-9
D gene: TRBD1
CDR3 protein: CASRDRTNEKLFF
CDR3 DNA: TGTGCCAGCAGGGACAGGACTAATGAAAAACTGTTTTTT

clone size: .
J gene: TRBJ1-1
V gene: TRBV30
D gene: .
CDR3 protein: CAWDRRRSFTGTRNSEAFF
CDR3 DNA: TGTGCCTGGGATAGGAGAAGGTCCTTCACCGGGACACGGAACAGTGAAGCTTTCTTT

clone size: .
J gene: TRBJ2-1
V gene: TRBV5-1
D gene: .
CDR3 protein: CASSSGGYYNEQFF
CDR3 DNA: TGCGCCAGCAGCTCTGGAGGCTACTACAATGAGCAGTTCTTC

clone size: .
J gene: TRBJ1-3
V gene: TRBV18
D gene: .
CDR3 protein: CASSRKPDSYSGNTIYF
CDR3 DNA: TGTGCCAGCTCACGGAAACCCGACAGTTACTCTGGAAACACCATATATTTT

clone size: .
J gene: TRBJ2-1
V gene: TRBV24-1
D gene: .
CDR3 protein: CATSDSNSGIPFF
CDR3 DNA: TGTGCCACCAGTGACTCGAACTCAGGAATCCCGTTCTTC

clone size: .
J gene: TRBJ1-2
V gene: TRBV9
D gene: TRBD1
CDR3 protein: CASSGTGGTGYGYTF
CDR3 DNA: TGTGCCAGCAGCGGTACAGGGGGCACGGGGTATGGCTACACCTTC

clone size: once
J gene: TRBJ2-3
V gene: TRBV2
D gene: .
CDR3 protein: CASSEGVRDTDTQYF
CDR3 DNA: TGTGCCAGCAGTGAAGGGGTCAGGGACACAGATACGCAGTATTTT

clone size: once
J gene: TRBJ1-4
V gene: TRBV6-5
D gene: .
CDR3 protein: CASSYGVGGVNEKLFF
CDR3 DNA: TGTGCCAGCAGTTACGGCGTCGGGGGGGTTAATGAAAAACTGTTTTTT

clone size: .
J gene: TRBJ2-5
V gene: TRBV7-8
D gene: .
CDR3 protein: CASRGHEETQYF
CDR3 DNA: TGTGCCAGCCGGGGACACGAAGAGACCCAGTACTTC

clone size: .
J gene: TRBJ2-3
V gene: TRBV7-8
D gene: TRBD1
CDR3 protein: CASSRGGGQGPDTQYF
CDR3 DNA: TGTGCCAGCAGCCGAGGAGGGGGACAGGGGCCAGATACGCAGTATTTT

clone size: .
J gene: TRBJ1-6
V gene: TRBV5-1
D gene: .
CDR3 protein: CASSPGQINSPLHF
CDR3 DNA: TGCGCCAGCAGCCCTGGTCAGATTAATTCACCCCTCCACTTT

clone size: .
J gene: TRBJ2-3
V gene: TRBV6-1
D gene: .
CDR3 protein: CASSEALRVRYRQSGGTDPQYF
CDR3 DNA: TGTGCCAGCAGTGAAGCGCTTCGAGTGAGGTACCGGCAGTCGGGCGGGACAGACCCGCAGTATTTT

clone size: .
J gene: TRBJ1-1
V gene: TRBV15
D gene: .
CDR3 protein: CATSRDEPGTEAFF
CDR3 DNA: TGTGCCACCAGCAGAGACGAGCCGGGAACTGAAGCTTTCTTT

clone size: .
J gene: TRBJ2-1
V gene: TRBV5-1
D gene: TRBD2
CDR3 protein: CASSPLGAGGYNEQFF
CDR3 DNA: TGCGCCAGCAGCCCTTTAGGAGCGGGAGGCTACAATGAGCAGTTCTTC

clone size: .
J gene: TRBJ2-5
V gene: TRBV9
D gene: .
CDR3 protein: CASSKGGWPPTQYF
CDR3 DNA: TGTGCCAGCAGCAAAGGGGGTTGGCCACCGACCCAGTACTTC

clone size: .
J gene: TRBJ1-5
V gene: TRBV7-2
D gene: .
CDR3 protein: CASSSGVGQPQHF
CDR3 DNA: TGTGCCAGCAGTTCAGGGGTTGGCCAGCCCCAGCATTTT

clone size: .
J gene: TRBJ1-3
V gene: TRBV3-1/TRBV3-2
D gene: .
CDR3 protein: CASSQSPSQAIYF
CDR3 DNA: TGTGCCAGCAGCCAAAGTCCCAGCCAGGCCATATATTTT

clone size: .
J gene: TRBJ1-2
V gene: TRBV4-3
D gene: TRBD1
CDR3 protein: CASSQLTTGGNGYTF
CDR3 DNA: TGCGCCAGCAGCCAGCTTACGACAGGGGGCAACGGCTACACCTTC

clone size: .
J gene: TRBJ2-2
V gene: TRBV19
D gene: .
CDR3 protein: CASINIPNTGELFF
CDR3 DNA: TGTGCCAGTATCAACATTCCGAACACCGGGGAGCTGTTTTTT

clone size: .
J gene: TRBJ1-5
V gene: TRBV5-5
D gene: .
CDR3 protein: CASSLLGQGMVQPQHF
CDR3 DNA: TGTGCCAGCAGCTTATTGGGGCAGGGGATGGTTCAGCCCCAGCATTTT

clone size: .
J gene: TRBJ1-4
V gene: TRBV6-5
D gene: .
CDR3 protein: CASSTGGFNEKLFF
CDR3 DNA: TGTGCCAGCAGCACCGGGGGGTTTAATGAAAAACTGTTTTTT

clone size: .
J gene: TRBJ2-5
V gene: TRBV15
D gene: TRBD1
CDR3 protein: CATSRDRDRDGTQYF
CDR3 DNA: TGTGCCACCAGCAGGGACCGGGACAGGGACGGGACCCAGTACTTC

clone size: .
J gene: TRBJ2-4
V gene: TRBV5-5
D gene: .
CDR3 protein: CASIRTLAKNIQYF
CDR3 DNA: TGTGCCAGCATCCGGACTTTAGCCAAAAACATTCAGTACTTC

clone size: .
J gene: TRBJ1-5
V gene: TRBV2
D gene: .
CDR3 protein: CASSSGWIGNQPQHF
CDR3 DNA: TGTGCCAGCAGTTCAGGGTGGATAGGCAATCAGCCCCAGCATTTT

clone size: .
J gene: TRBJ2-7
V gene: TRBV19
D gene: TRBD2
CDR3 protein: CASSIIGGSYEQYF
CDR3 DNA: TGTGCCAGTAGTATCATTGGCGGGAGCTACGAGCAGTACTTC

clone size: .
J gene: TRBJ1-1
V gene: TRBV14
D gene: .
CDR3 protein: CASSQALVRGHTEAFF
CDR3 DNA: TGTGCCAGCAGCCAGGCCCTCGTTCGTGGGCACACTGAAGCTTTCTTT

clone size: .
J gene: TRBJ2-5
V gene: TRBV4-2
D gene: TRBD2
CDR3 protein: CASSQDGLARETQYF
CDR3 DNA: TGTGCCAGCAGCCAAGATGGACTAGCGAGGGAGACCCAGTACTTC